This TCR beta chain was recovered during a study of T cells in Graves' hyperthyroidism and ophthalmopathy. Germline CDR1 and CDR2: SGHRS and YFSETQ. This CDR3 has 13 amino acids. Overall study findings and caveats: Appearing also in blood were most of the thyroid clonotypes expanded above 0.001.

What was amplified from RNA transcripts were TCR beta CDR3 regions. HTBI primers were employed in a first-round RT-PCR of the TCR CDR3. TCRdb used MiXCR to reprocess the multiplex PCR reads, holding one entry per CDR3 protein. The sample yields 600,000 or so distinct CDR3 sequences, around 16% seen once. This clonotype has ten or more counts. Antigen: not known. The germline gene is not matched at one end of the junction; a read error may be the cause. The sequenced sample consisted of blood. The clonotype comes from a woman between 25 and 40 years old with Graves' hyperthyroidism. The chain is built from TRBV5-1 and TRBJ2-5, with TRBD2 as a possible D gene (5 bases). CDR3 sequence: CASSLDLQETQYF. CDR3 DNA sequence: TGTGCCAGCAGCCTGGACTTACAAGAGACCCAGTACTTC.